Sequencing of this TCR beta chain was carried out in a study of regulatory T cells in long-lasting Graves disease. CDR3 regions were amplified by Arm-PCR using iRepertoire HTBI primers to build TCR beta libraries. TCRdb re-derived calls from the multiplex PCR reads in MiXCR, one entry per CDR3 protein. There are about 450,000 distinct CDR3 sequences in the sample; 12% to 15% occur only once, and approximately 15% lies in the top ten. Germline CDR1 reads MDHEN; CDR2 reads SYDVKM. The CDR3 spans 17 residues. V shed 6 bases and J shed 1 base, with 19 bases lying between them. Sample time point: newly diagnosed GD, antithyroid drugs for less than 3 months. After RNA was extracted from PBMCs, the TCR library was made from it. In Xi'an, China, an endocrinology department was the source of patients. This clonotype was seen many times. This sample was also put to use in a study of T cells in Graves' hyperthyroidism and ophthalmopathy. Per that paper: The primer set for the first-round RT-PCR of the TCR CDR3 was HTBI.

This chain connects TRBV28 to TRBJ2-1, with D possibly TRBD1 on 7 matching bases. The sequence was collected from a woman aged 50 to 60 with Graves disease. The sample consisted of peripheral blood mononuclear cells (PBMCs), taken at new diagnosis, from a patient treated with antithyroid drugs. CDR3 region: CASSPGGLGVSYNEQFF. Here the CDR3 DNA reads TGTGCCAGCAGCCCAGGGGGGCTGGGGGTTTCCTACAATGAGCAGTTCTTC. Full variable domain (missing parts from reference TRBV28 and TRBJ2-1): DVKVTQSSRYLVKRTGEKVFLECVQDMDHENMFWYRQDPGLGLRLIYFSYDVKMKEKGDIPEGYSVSREKKERFSLILESASTNQTSMYLCASSPGGLGVSYNEQFFGPGTRLTVL.